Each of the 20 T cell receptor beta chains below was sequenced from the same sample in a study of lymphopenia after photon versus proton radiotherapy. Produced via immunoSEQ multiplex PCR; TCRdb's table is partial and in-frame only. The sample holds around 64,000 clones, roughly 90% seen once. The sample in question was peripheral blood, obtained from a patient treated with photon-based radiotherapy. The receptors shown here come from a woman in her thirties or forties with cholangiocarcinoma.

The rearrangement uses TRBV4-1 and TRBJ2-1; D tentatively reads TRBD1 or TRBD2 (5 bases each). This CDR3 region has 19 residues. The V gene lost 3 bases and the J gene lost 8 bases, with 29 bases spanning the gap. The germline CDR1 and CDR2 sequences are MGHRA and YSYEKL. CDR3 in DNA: TGCGCCAGCAGCCAGATCCTATCCGGGACCAACATTCAAAGCGATGAGCAGTTCTTC. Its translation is CASSQILSGTNIQSDEQFF.

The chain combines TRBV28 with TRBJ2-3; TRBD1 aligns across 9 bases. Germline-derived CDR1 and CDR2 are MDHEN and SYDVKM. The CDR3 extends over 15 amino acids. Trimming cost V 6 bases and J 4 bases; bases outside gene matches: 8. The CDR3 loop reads CASSQGQGEADTQYF. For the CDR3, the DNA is TGTGCCAGCAGCCAGGGACAGGGCGAGGCAGATACGCAGTATTTT.

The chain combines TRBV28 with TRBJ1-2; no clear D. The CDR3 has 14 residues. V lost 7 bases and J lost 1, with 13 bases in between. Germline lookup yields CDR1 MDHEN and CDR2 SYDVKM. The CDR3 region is CASNIPRGNYGYTF. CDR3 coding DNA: TGTGCCAGCAACATCCCCCGGGGTAACTATGGCTACACCTTC.

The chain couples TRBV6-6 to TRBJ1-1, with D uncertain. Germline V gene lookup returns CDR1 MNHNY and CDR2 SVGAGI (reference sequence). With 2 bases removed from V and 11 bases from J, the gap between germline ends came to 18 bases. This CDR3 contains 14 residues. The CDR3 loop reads CASSYPQFGMGAFF. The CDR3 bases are TGTGCCAGCAGTTACCCCCAATTTGGCATGGGGGCTTTCTTT.

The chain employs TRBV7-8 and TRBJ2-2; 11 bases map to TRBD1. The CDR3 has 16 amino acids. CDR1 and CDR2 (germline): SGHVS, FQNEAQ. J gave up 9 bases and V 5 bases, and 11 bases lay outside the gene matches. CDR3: CASSLQPGQGVRELFF. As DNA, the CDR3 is TGTGCCAGCAGCCTACAACCGGGACAGGGGGTGCGGGAGCTGTTTTTT.

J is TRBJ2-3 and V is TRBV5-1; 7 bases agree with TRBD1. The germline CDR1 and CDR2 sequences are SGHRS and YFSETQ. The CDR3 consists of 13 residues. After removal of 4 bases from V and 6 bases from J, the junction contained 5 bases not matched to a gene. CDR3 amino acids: CASSPTGEDTQYF. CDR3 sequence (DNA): TGCGCCAGCAGCCCCACAGGGGAGGATACGCAGTATTTT.

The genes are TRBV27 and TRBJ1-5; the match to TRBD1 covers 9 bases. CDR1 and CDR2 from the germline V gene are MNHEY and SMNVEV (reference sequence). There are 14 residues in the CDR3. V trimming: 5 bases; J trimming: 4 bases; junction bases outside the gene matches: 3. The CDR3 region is CASSIQGANQPQHF. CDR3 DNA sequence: TGTGCCAGCAGTATACAGGGGGCGAATCAGCCCCAGCATTTT.

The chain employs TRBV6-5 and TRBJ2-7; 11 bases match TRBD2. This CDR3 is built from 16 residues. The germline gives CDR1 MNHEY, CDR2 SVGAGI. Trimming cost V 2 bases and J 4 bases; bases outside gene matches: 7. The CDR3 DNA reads TGTGCCAGCAGTTACACCCTTAGCGGGAGGGGGTACGAGCAGTACTTC. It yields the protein CASSYTLSGRGYEQYF.

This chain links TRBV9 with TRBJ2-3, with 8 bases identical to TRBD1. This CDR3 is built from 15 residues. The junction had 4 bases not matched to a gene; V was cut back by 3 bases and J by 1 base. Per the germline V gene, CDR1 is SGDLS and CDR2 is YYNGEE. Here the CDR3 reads CASSGQGLGTDTQYF. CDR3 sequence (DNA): TGTGCCAGCAGCGGACAGGGGCTAGGCACAGATACGCAGTATTTT.

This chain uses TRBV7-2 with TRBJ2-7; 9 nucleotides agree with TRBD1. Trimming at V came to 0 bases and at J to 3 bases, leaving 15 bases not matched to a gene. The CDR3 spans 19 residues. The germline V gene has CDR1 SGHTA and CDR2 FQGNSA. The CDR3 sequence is CASSLAVWAGTGRVYEQYF. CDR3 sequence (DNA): TGTGCCAGCAGCTTAGCTGTATGGGCCGGGACAGGGAGGGTCTACGAGCAGTACTTC.

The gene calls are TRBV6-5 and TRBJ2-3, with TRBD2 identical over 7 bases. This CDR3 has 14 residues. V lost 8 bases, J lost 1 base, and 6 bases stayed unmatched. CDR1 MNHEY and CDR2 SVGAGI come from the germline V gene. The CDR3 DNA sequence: TGTGCCAGCTCTCCCCGGGGGGGCACAGATACGCAGTATTTT. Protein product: CASSPRGGTDTQYF.

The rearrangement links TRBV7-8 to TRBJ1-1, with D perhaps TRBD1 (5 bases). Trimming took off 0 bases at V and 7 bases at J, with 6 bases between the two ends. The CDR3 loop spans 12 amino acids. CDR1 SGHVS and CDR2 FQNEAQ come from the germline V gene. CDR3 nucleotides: TGTGCCAGCAGCTTAGCTGGGGGTGAAGCTTTCTTT. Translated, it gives CASSLAGGEAFF.

DNA for the CDR3: TGTGCCAGCAGCGTAGCAGGAGTGGGCACCGGGGAGCTGTTTTTT. Amino acids: CASSVAGVGTGELFF. The V and J genes are TRBV9 and TRBJ2-2; D uncertain. Germline loops: CDR1 SGDLS, CDR2 YYNGEE. The CDR3 loop spans 15 amino acids. V was shortened by 0 bases and J by 4 bases, with 10 bases between the two germline ends.

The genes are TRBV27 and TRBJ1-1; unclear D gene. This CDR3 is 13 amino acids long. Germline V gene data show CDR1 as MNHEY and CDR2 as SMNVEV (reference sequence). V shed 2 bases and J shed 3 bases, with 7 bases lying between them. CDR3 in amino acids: CASSLKGYTEAFF. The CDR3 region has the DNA TGTGCCAGCAGTTTAAAGGGCTACACTGAAGCTTTCTTT.

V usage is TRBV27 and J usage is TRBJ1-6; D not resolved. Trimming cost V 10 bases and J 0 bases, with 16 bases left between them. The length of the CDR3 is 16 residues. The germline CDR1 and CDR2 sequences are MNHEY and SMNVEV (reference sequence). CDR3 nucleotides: TGTGCCACCAGGCGGGATGGGAGCTCCTATAATTCACCCCTCCACTTT. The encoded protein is CATRRDGSSYNSPLHF.

CDR3 amino acids: CASSSSGTTNTGELFF. The CDR3 nucleotides are TGTGCCAGCAGTTCTTCCGGGACAACGAACACCGGGGAGCTGTTTTTT. V usage is TRBV28 and J usage is TRBJ2-2; D may be TRBD1 (6 bases). Trimming cost V 4 bases and J 0 bases, with 12 bases left between them. CDR3 length: 16 amino acids. In germline, CDR1 is MDHEN, CDR2 SYDVKM.

CDR3 loop: CASSLNPKSSSYNEQFF. The DNA of the CDR3 is TGTGCCAGCAGCTTAAACCCTAAGTCGAGTTCCTACAATGAGCAGTTCTTC. J is TRBJ2-1 and V is TRBV5-4; D unclear. Germline-derived CDR1 and CDR2 are SGHNT and YYREEE (reference sequence). This CDR3 has 17 amino acids. Trimming left V 2 bases short and J 1 base short, with 16 bases between. The variable domain in full, completed from reference TRBV5-4 and TRBJ2-1, reads ETGVTQSPTHLIKTRGQQVTLRCSSQSGHNTVSWYQQALGQGPQFIFQYYREEENGRGNFPPRFSGLQFPNYSSELNVNALELDDSALYLCASSLNPKSSSYNEQFFGPGTRLTVL.

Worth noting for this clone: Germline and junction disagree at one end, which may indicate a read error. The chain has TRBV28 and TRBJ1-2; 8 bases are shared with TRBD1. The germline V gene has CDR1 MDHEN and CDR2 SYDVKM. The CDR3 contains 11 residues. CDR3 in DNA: TGTGCCAGCAGGGGACAGGTCCCCCTCTCCTTC. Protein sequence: CASRGQVPLSF.

In nucleotides, the CDR3 is TGCGCCAGCAGCTTGGGGTGGGGAAGCTCTGGAAACACCATATATTTT. Translating it yields CASSLGWGSSGNTIYF. This chain uses TRBV5-1 with TRBJ1-3, with D unresolved. The germline V and J ends were trimmed by 0 bases and 0 bases, with 10 bases remaining between them. The germline V gene encodes CDR1 SGHRS and CDR2 YFSETQ. The CDR3 totals 16 residues.

CDR3 sequence: CAWGSGGEQYF. The CDR3 coding sequence is TGTGCCTGGGGTTCAGGGGGCGAGCAGTACTTC. The rearrangement links TRBV30 to TRBJ2-7, with TRBD1 matching 7 bases. In germline, CDR1 is GTSNPN, CDR2 SVGIG (reference sequence). CDR3 length equals 11 residues. V shed 5 bases, J shed 6 bases, and the junction held 4 bases outside the gene matches.